Reported below is one T cell receptor (beta chain). Relative to the germline gene, one junction end is altered; a read error may explain this. This entry comes from a study of cytomegalovirus exposure and HLA in healthy donors. PCR employed 60 Vbeta and 13 Jbeta primers. This table comes from immunoSEQ multiplex PCR, and its TCRdb copy is limited to in-frame clones, with some not included. The table shows over 65,000 clones, with 75% to 90% occurring only once. This CDR3 region has 14 residues. Germline-derived CDR1 and CDR2 are SEHNR and FQNEAQ (reference sequence). The sample comprised PBMCs. The clonotype comes from a human donor in good health. V is TRBV7-9 and J is TRBJ1-5; TRBD1 agrees at 8 bases. CDR3: CSSSSDRVDQPQHF. In DNA form, the CDR3 reads TGTTCCAGCAGCTCGGACAGGGTAGATCAGCCCCAGCATTTT.